The 27 T cell receptor beta chains given below trace back to one sample, sequenced in a study of early T cells in non-severe SARS-CoV-2 infection (dated by TCRdb to 2020 to 2023). Library generation was performed with 5' RACE. The data were produced on a NextSeq 500. TCRdb took the public reads, trimmed them with fastp at Q25, ran MiXCR for clone calling and kept in-frame beta chains. Identical CDR3 proteins give one entry, which carries the most common genes and DNA. This sample lists under 70,000 distinct CDR3 sequences; around 5.6% were detected once. Jointly, the top ten make up 6.8% of the sample. Sequencing was performed on whole blood. Every receptor here comes from an adult who was a healthcare worker with PCR-confirmed SARS-CoV-2 infection or an uninfected control (not recorded which).

The chain uses TRBV7-2 and TRBJ2-7; 7 nucleotides line up with TRBD2. The CDR3 has 14 residues. After removal of 0 bases from V and 6 bases from J, the junction contained 5 bases not matched to a gene. Germline V lookup: CDR1 SGHTA, CDR2 FQGNSA. Written as DNA, the CDR3 is TGTGCCAGCAGCTTAGCGGGAGGGGTAATCGAGCAGTACTTC. It is translated as CASSLAGGVIEQYF.

This clonotype has a count of ten or more. The V gene is TRBV4-3, the J gene TRBJ2-5, with TRBD1 matching 8 bases. The CDR3 is 15 amino acids. Losses at the gene ends were 4 bases for V and 5 bases for J; bases not matched to a gene: 9. Looked up from germline, CDR1 is LGHNA and CDR2 is YSLEER. The CDR3 DNA reads as TGCGCCAGCAGCCGGACCTTGGACAGGGCCGAGACCCAGTACTTC. It codes for CASSRTLDRAETQYF.

Points on this clonotype: A clone one base away is much larger, so this may be a read error. The chain couples TRBV5-1 to TRBJ1-1, with D possibly matching TRBD1 (6 bases). The CDR3 is 14 residues long. In germline, CDR1 is SGHRS, CDR2 YFSETQ. The CDR3 nucleotides are TGCGTCAGCAGCCCACGGGGGGGCCTAGATGAAGCTTTCTTT. This sequence encodes CVSSPRGGLDEAFF.

This clonotype showed up just a few times. The chain links TRBV5-5 to TRBJ1-6; TRBD1 is a possible D gene (6 bases). The length of the CDR3 is 15 residues. The germline V gene encodes CDR1 SGHKS and CDR2 YYEKEE (reference sequence). V shed 2 bases and J shed 6 bases, with 12 bases lying between them. The CDR3 nucleotides read TGTGCCAGCAGCTTCCCGGGACACTCTAATTCACCCCTCCACTTT. It is translated as CASSFPGHSNSPLHF.

The chain recombines TRBV19 with TRBJ2-2; 8 nucleotides agree with TRBD1. Germline V gene lookup returns CDR1 LNHDA and CDR2 SQIVND (reference sequence). V shed 5 bases, J shed 1 base, and the junction held 3 bases outside the gene matches. The CDR3 length is 15 residues. The CDR3 loop is CASSWGTGNTGELFF. The CDR3 DNA reads as TGTGCCAGTAGTTGGGGGACAGGGAACACCGGGGAGCTGTTTTTT.

Concerning this clonotype: This may be a read error: a much more frequent sequence differs by one nucleotide. The chain uses TRBV6-5 and TRBJ1-1; 8 bases are shared with TRBD1. Germline trimming cut 4 bases from V and 10 bases from J; bases unmatched to any gene: 17. Germline V CDR1 and CDR2: MNHEY, SVGAGI. This CDR3 is 16 amino acids long. DNA of the CDR3: TGTGCCAGCAGTTTGTTACGACAGGGGCGTTTTTGGGGAGCTTTCTTT. Its translation is CASSLLRQGRFWGAFF.

The V call is TRBV7-3, the J call TRBJ1-4, with D maybe TRBD1 (5 bases). The germline V gene encodes CDR1 SGHTA and CDR2 FQGTGA. The CDR3 is made up of 16 amino acids. Between the trimmed V and J ends, which lost 4 bases and 5 bases, there was a span of 17 bases. For the CDR3, the DNA is TGTGCCAGCAGCTCACTGGTGGGGCAGATAAATGAAAAACTGTTTTTT. This sequence encodes CASSSLVGQINEKLFF. Full variable domain (missing parts from reference TRBV7-3 and TRBJ1-4): GAGVSQTPSNKVTEKGKYVELRCDPISGHTALYWYRQSLGQGPEFLIYFQGTGAADDSGLPNDRFFAVRPEGSVSTLKIQRTERGDSAVYLCASSSLVGQINEKLFFGSGTQLSVL.

This clonotype was picked up many times. V usage is TRBV12-3 or TRBV12-4 and J usage is TRBJ2-7; the match to TRBD1 covers 9 bases. The CDR3 is made up of 15 amino acids. The junction had 2 bases not matched to a gene; V was cut back by 0 bases and J by 2 bases. In nucleotides, the CDR3 is TGTGCCAGCAGTTTAGCAACAGGGGGCACCTACGAGCAGTACTTC. Translation: CASSLATGGTYEQYF.

This clonotype was detected ten times or more. The chain combines TRBV9 with TRBJ1-2; possibly TRBD1 for D (6 bases). The V gene's germline CDR1 is SGDLS and CDR2 YYNGEE. V was clipped by 6 bases and J by 3 bases, with 18 bases between them. The CDR3 runs to 15 residues. CDR3 region: CASNSNPGVHYGYTF. DNA for the CDR3: TGTGCCAGCAACTCCAACCCAGGGGTCCACTATGGCTACACCTTC.

The V and J genes are TRBV6-6 and TRBJ2-3; TRBD1 or TRBD2 may be the D gene (6 bases each). CDR1 is MNHNY and CDR2 is SVGAGI in the germline V gene (reference sequence). The CDR3 spans 16 residues. The ends were cut back, 2 bases at V and 6 bases at J, with 18 bases in the middle. CDR3 loop: CASSYHRLGGGDTQYF. In DNA form, the CDR3 reads TGTGCCAGCAGTTACCACCGACTAGGAGGGGGGGATACGCAGTATTTT.

This clonotype was found a few times. This rearrangement joins TRBV4-3 to TRBJ2-7; possible D gene TRBD1, 6 bases. There are 14 residues in the CDR3. From germline, CDR1 is LGHNA and CDR2 YSLEER. Trimming stripped 4 bases from V and 0 bases from J, with 10 bases between. CDR3 nucleotides: TGCGCCAGCAGCCCCCACAGGGCCTCCTACGAGCAGTACTTC. Translated, it gives CASSPHRASYEQYF.

This clonotype was detected ten times or more. The gene calls are TRBV11-2 and TRBJ2-1; D is unresolved. The CDR3 runs to 15 residues. From germline, CDR1 is SGHAT and CDR2 FQNNGV. The V gene lost 3 bases and the J gene lost 2 bases, with 11 bases spanning the gap. CDR3 sequence reads: CASSFPARTYNEQFF. CDR3 bases: TGTGCCAGCAGCTTCCCCGCTAGAACCTACAATGAGCAGTTCTTC. Combining the CDR3 with reference TRBV11-2 and TRBJ2-1 gives the whole variable domain EAGVAQSPRYKIIEKRQSVAFWCNPISGHATLYWYQQILGQGPKLLIQFQNNGVVDDSQLPKDRFSAERLKGVDSTLKIQPAKLEDSAVYLCASSFPARTYNEQFFGPGTRLTVL.

This clonotype appeared many times. The chain is built from TRBV9 and TRBJ2-7, with TRBD2 matching 10 bases. The V gene end was trimmed by 4 bases and the J gene end by 7 bases; junction bases not matched to a gene: 2. CDR3 length: 12 amino acids. From germline, CDR1 is SGDLS and CDR2 YYNGEE. The CDR3 DNA reads as TGTGCCAGCAGCTCACTAGCGGGAGAGCAGTACTTC. It is translated as CASSSLAGEQYF. Full variable domain (rest looked up from reference TRBV9 and TRBJ2-7): DSGVTQTPKHLITATGQRVTLRCSPRSGDLSVYWYQQSLDQGLQFLIQYYNGEERAKGNILERFSAQQFPDLHSELNLSSLELGDSALYFCASSSLAGEQYFGPGTRLTVT.

This clonotype was seen repeatedly, ten times or more. This chain uses TRBV7-9 with TRBJ2-7; a weak D match, TRBD1 (5 bases). This CDR3 spans 16 amino acids. Trimming removed 2 bases at V and 1 base at J, with 15 bases between. In germline, CDR1 is SEHNR, CDR2 FQNEAQ (reference sequence). The CDR3 DNA follows: TGTGCCAGCAGCTTATTTTCAGGGCCGTTATCCTACGAGCAGTACTTC. This encodes CASSLFSGPLSYEQYF.

The gene calls are TRBV20-1 and TRBJ1-6, with D possibly matching TRBD1 (5 bases). Trimming cost V 2 bases and J 10 bases, with 18 bases left between them. The CDR3 covers 15 residues. Germline-derived CDR1 and CDR2 are DFQATT and SNEGSKA (reference sequence). CDR3 sequence: CSARSDLGGRSPLHF. DNA for the CDR3: TGCAGTGCTAGATCCGACTTGGGGGGGAGATCACCCCTCCACTTT.

This clonotype was observed at least ten times. The chain combines TRBV12-3 or TRBV12-4 with TRBJ2-4; possibly TRBD1 for D (5 bases). This CDR3 spans 13 amino acids. V was trimmed by 7 bases and J by 10 bases, leaving 17 bases between them. The CDR3: CASTKSGQRIQYF. The CDR3 DNA sequence: TGTGCCAGCACCAAATCCGGACAAAGAATTCAGTACTTC.

This clonotype has a handful of counts. V usage is TRBV7-2 and J usage is TRBJ2-7, with 12 bases fitting TRBD1. Per the germline V gene, CDR1 is SGHTA and CDR2 is FQGNSA. The CDR3 is 15 amino acids. V gave up 6 bases and J gave up 4 bases; unmatched junction bases: 7. In DNA, the CDR3 is TGTGCCAGCAGAAGGGGGACAGGGGGCGTTTACGAGCAGTACTTC. This gives the protein CASRRGTGGVYEQYF.

This clonotype was counted ten times or more. The rearrangement uses TRBV18 and TRBJ2-7; 8 bases fit TRBD2. This CDR3 spans 14 amino acids. Germline V CDR1 and CDR2: KGHSH, LQKENI. The V segment lost 3 bases and the J segment 6 bases; nucleotides outside the gene matches: 7. CDR3 region: CASSPGTSVREQYF. The CDR3 DNA is TGTGCCAGCTCACCGGGGACTAGTGTTCGCGAGCAGTACTTC.

This rearrangement joins TRBV11-2 to TRBJ1-3; D not resolved. The CDR3 extends over 14 amino acids. The germline CDR1 and CDR2 sequences are SGHAT and FQNNGV. V dropped 0 bases and J dropped 3 bases, with 6 bases sitting between them. Here the CDR3 reads CASSLDVFGNTIYF. The CDR3 DNA sequence: TGTGCCAGCAGCTTAGATGTGTTTGGAAACACCATATATTTT. Based on the CDR3 plus reference TRBV11-2 and TRBJ1-3, the full variable domain is EAGVAQSPRYKIIEKRQSVAFWCNPISGHATLYWYQQILGQGPKLLIQFQNNGVVDDSQLPKDRFSAERLKGVDSTLKIQPAKLEDSAVYLCASSLDVFGNTIYFGEGSWLTVV.

This clonotype was counted at least ten times. In DNA form, the CDR3 reads TGTGCCAGCAGCTTAGTAGGGGGTCACAATGAGCAGTTCTTC. This translates into CASSLVGGHNEQFF. The chain recombines TRBV11-3 with TRBJ2-1, with D perhaps TRBD1 (6 bases). V lost 1 base and J 5 bases, leaving 9 bases between the germline ends. Germline V gives CDR1 SGHNT, CDR2 YENEEA. The CDR3 is 14 residues long.

Ten or more counts support this clonotype. The J gene is TRBJ1-3, the V gene TRBV29-1; D unclear. The CDR3 length is 12 residues. CDR1 SQVTM and CDR2 ANQGSEA come from the germline V gene. V dropped 4 bases and J dropped 0 bases, with 4 bases sitting between them. CDR3 sequence reads: CSVVYSGNTIYF. CDR3 DNA: TGCAGCGTTGTGTACTCTGGAAACACCATATATTTT.

This clonotype has just a few counts. The chain recombines TRBV29-1 with TRBJ2-4; possibly TRBD1 for D (5 bases). The CDR3 extends over 11 amino acids. Trimming removed 0 bases from V and 11 bases from J, with 8 bases in between. The germline gives CDR1 SQVTM, CDR2 ANQGSEA. This CDR3 reads CSVEDRRVQYF. The DNA for the CDR3 is TGCAGCGTTGAAGATCGCAGGGTTCAGTACTTC.

This clonotype was recorded a few times. The junction shows a germline mismatch at one end, possibly a read error. This sequence joins TRBV7-7 and TRBJ2-2, with D possibly matching TRBD1 (6 bases). CDR1 is SSHAT and CDR2 is FNYEAQ in the germline V gene (reference sequence). The CDR3 spans 13 residues. The CDR3 nucleotides are TGTGCTAGCAGCTTACAGGGAACCGGGGAGCTGTTTTTT. Amino acids: CASSLQGTGELFF.

The table lists this clonotype with a few counts. This chain connects TRBV13 to TRBJ2-1; D is uncertain. Germline V lookup: CDR1 PRHDT, CDR2 FYEKMQ (reference sequence). The germline V and J ends were trimmed by 1 base and 5 bases, with 6 bases remaining between them. CDR3 size: 13 residues. The CDR3 region is CASSLVNHNEQFF. The CDR3 DNA is TGTGCCAGCAGCTTAGTCAACCACAATGAGCAGTTCTTC.

This clonotype was picked up a small number of times. The V call is TRBV7-2, the J call TRBJ2-4, with D unclear. The CDR3 loop spans 13 amino acids. Germline V gives CDR1 SGHTA, CDR2 FQGNSA. V was clipped by 2 bases and J by 6 bases, with 8 bases between them. Here the CDR3 reads CASSLMGSNIQYF. CDR3 sequence (DNA): TGTGCCAGCAGCTTAATGGGATCAAACATTCAGTACTTC.

This sequence joins TRBV5-1 and TRBJ2-5, with D possibly being TRBD1 (6 bases). Germline CDR1 is SGHRS and CDR2 is YFSETQ. Between the trimmed V and J ends, which lost 6 bases and 5 bases, there was a span of 11 bases. This CDR3 is 12 amino acids long. The CDR3 sequence: CASKGEGETQYF. The CDR3 nucleotides are TGCGCCAGCAAGGGGGAAGGCGAGACCCAGTACTTC.

This clonotype was picked up many times. The V call is TRBV12-3 or TRBV12-4, the J call TRBJ2-1; 10 bases are a match to TRBD2. The CDR3 sequence is 14 residues long. J was trimmed by 5 bases and V by 4 bases; bases with no gene match: 2. Written as DNA, the CDR3 is TGTGCCAGCAGTTGGACTAGCGGAAACAATGAGCAGTTCTTC. It specifies CASSWTSGNNEQFF.